The entry that follows covers one T cell receptor (beta chain) sequence. Its recognized antigen is unknown. Qualities for individual bases were not recorded, and no much larger clone is one base off. The sample originates from a study of blood T cell repertoires in COVID-19 (TCRdb year 2020). For the study in its entirety: Samples covering the acute and convalescent phases of COVID-19 were provided by collaborators in the United States, Italy and Spain. The prospective study material was composed of cDNA or gDNA derived from T cells, B-cell-depleted T cells, or PBMCs. Where HLA class I and class II types were available, the types were taken from metadata supplied by the sample provider, not from assay-based typing. The dataset comprised deeply sampled blood TCRbeta repertoires from subjects exposed to, actively infected with, or recovered from COVID-19. The repertoires were released in a freely available public database meant as a resource for research on the immune response to SARS-CoV-2. Nearly every sample came with metadata listing a de-identified subject ID, COVID-19 status, age in years and sex. The samples were drawn from two sources: the first 160 participants of the ongoing ImmuneRACE study, and fewer than 1,500 subjects contributed by 6 global collaborators. The paper's findings and limits, for the study overall: The amount of clinical and demographic metadata varied by source and participant and was provided uncurated.

One collaborating source in Seattle enrolled patients while the patients were actively infected and followed the patients over time throughout the course of disease. Collaborating institutions collected whole blood in K2EDTA tubes following their own protocols. For TCRbeta analysis, collaborators shipped samples as frozen whole blood, isolated PBMCs, or DNA extracted from either of those sample types. TCRbeta CDR3 regions were amplified from genomic DNA by means of the immunoSEQ Assay, a bias-controlled multiplex PCR. The original pipeline was this. Nucleated cell counts per sample were estimated from amplification of reference gene primers within the assay. To quantify the absolute abundance of each unique TCRbeta CDR3 rearrangement, sequence reads were collapsed and filtered. For each sample, productive Simpson clonality was calculated as the square root of Simpson's diversity index across productive rearrangements. The source is immuneACCESS, and TCRdb retained only in-frame sequences with V and J called. Part of the clones is not carried over; for the studies checked, unresolved V genes explain less than half of this, and the remainder is unexplained. From that table come the V and J calls and clone size; the DNA was used to work out D and trimming. In this sample the table shows some 200,000 clones, roughly 90% of which occur a single time. Clones ranked in the top ten supply 9.5% to 13% of the sample.

The CDR3 runs 16 residues from the cysteine to the phenylalanine. Here the CDR3 DNA is all that survives: 48 bases in frame from base 1. This TCR was recovered from a woman aged 55 to 70 with COVID-19, enrolled during active disease. Sample: peripheral blood. The V and J segments used are TRBV21-1 and TRBJ2-1; the table's D call of TRBD2 was not tested on the DNA. TRBV21-1 is designated a pseudogene. The nucleotides are TGTGCCAGCAGCACCGGACTAGCGAAAGGCTACAATGAGCAGTTCTTC. Its translation is CASSTGLAKGYNEQFF.